A selection of T cell receptor beta chains follows, all from one sample in a study of CD8 T cells in Susac syndrome. A single record per CDR3 protein comes from TCRdb applying MiXCR to the immunoSEQ multiplex PCR reads. Of tens of thousands of distinct CDR3 sequences listed, less than 95% are singletons. The source material was CD8+ T cells from PBMCs. The receptors come from a human donor with multiple sclerosis. Both conserved end residues are part of each CDR3. A D gene is named only where the DNA matches it firmly. Size is stated for part of the rows, as once, few or many counts, or as a class when the clone is expanded.

TRBJ1-4	TRBV15	NA	NA	CATSRPPGPGEKLFF	TGTGCCACCAGCAGACCTCCAGGGCCCGGTGAAAAACTGTTTTTT
TRBJ2-5	TRBV25-1	NA	NA	CASSDSRPQETQYF	TGTGCCAGCAGTGACAGTCGACCCCAAGAGACCCAGTACTTC
TRBJ2-3	TRBV5-6	once	TRBD2	CASSLDSRLAETNTQYF	TGTGCCAGCAGCTTGGACTCCAGACTAGCGGAAACTAATACGCAGTATTTT
TRBJ2-1	TRBV9	NA	TRBD2	CASRSGTSSYNEQFF	TGTGCCAGCAGAAGCGGGACTTCCTCCTACAATGAGCAGTTCTTC
TRBJ2-3	TRBV24-1	NA	TRBD2	CATSDPGGRERDTQYF	TGTGCCACCAGTGACCCCGGAGGGCGGGAGAGAGATACGCAGTATTTT
TRBJ2-5	TRBV29-1	NA	TRBD1	CSVEDLTNGDRGPRTQYF	TGCAGCGTTGAAGATCTAACAAATGGGGACAGGGGCCCACGGACCCAGTACTTC
TRBJ2-2	TRBV7-8	once	TRBD2	CASSSSSASGHGELFF	TGTGCCAGCAGCTCCTCAAGCGCTAGCGGGCACGGGGAGCTGTTTTTT
TRBJ2-3	TRBV10-3	NA	NA	CAISESGGTDTQYF	TGTGCCATCAGTGAGTCGGGGGGCACAGATACGCAGTATTTT
TRBJ2-2	TRBV12-3/TRBV12-4	NA	NA	CAISEAGELFF	TGTGCCATTTCGGAGGCCGGGGAGCTGTTTTTT
TRBJ1-1	TRBV4-2	once	TRBD1	CASSPRGTVNTEAFF	TGTGCCAGCAGCCCCCGGGGGACAGTGAACACTGAAGCTTTCTTT
TRBJ2-3	TRBV6-6	once	NA	CACVSTDTQYF	TGTGCCTGCGTTAGCACAGATACGCAGTATTTT
TRBJ1-5	TRBV14	NA	TRBD1	CASSQDSDRLWGPQHF	TGTGCCAGCAGCCAAGATTCGGACAGGCTGTGGGGGCCCCAGCATTTT
TRBJ1-1	TRBV10-2	NA	NA	CATGTMNTEAFF	TGCGCCACCGGGACGATGAACACTGAAGCTTTCTTT
TRBJ2-3	TRBV9	NA	TRBD2	CASSLQTSATDTQYF	TGTGCCAGCAGCCTCCAGACTAGCGCCACAGATACGCAGTATTTT
TRBJ2-3	TRBV4-3	medium-sized	TRBD2	CASSQSSGGTDTQYF	TGCGCCAGCAGCCAAAGTAGCGGGGGCACAGATACGCAGTATTTT
TRBJ2-3	TRBV5-6	NA	TRBD2	CASSRGSGRATGDTQYF	TGTGCCAGCAGCAGAGGTAGCGGGAGGGCCACGGGAGATACGCAGTATTTT
TRBJ1-5	TRBV10-3	NA	NA	CAISEGIGREPQHF	TGTGCCATCAGTGAGGGGATAGGGAGGGAGCCCCAGCATTTT
TRBJ1-1	TRBV29-1	NA	NA	CSVEGSRRDTEAFF	TGCAGCGTTGAAGGCAGCCGCCGGGACACTGAAGCTTTCTTT
TRBJ1-2	TRBV9	NA	NA	CASSVGGGPVGYTF	TGTGCCAGCAGCGTAGGGGGGGGTCCCGTTGGCTACACCTTC
TRBJ1-1	TRBV27	NA	NA	CASSHLEGRDTEAFF	TGTGCCAGCAGTCACCTTGAGGGAAGGGACACTGAAGCTTTCTTT
TRBJ2-7	TRBV2	NA	TRBD2	CASSGAGAYEQYF	TGTGCCAGCAGTGGGGCGGGGGCCTACGAGCAGTACTTC
TRBJ2-7	TRBV7-8	NA	NA	CASSLHRTPYEQYF	TGTGCCAGCAGCTTGCATCGGACTCCCTACGAGCAGTACTTC
TRBJ1-1	TRBV5-1	NA	TRBD1	CASSPGQGATGMMAFF	TGCGCCAGCAGCCCCGGACAGGGGGCCACGGGAATGATGGCTTTCTTT
TRBJ2-5	TRBV3-1	once	TRBD1	CASTHPGQGAGETQYF	TGTGCCAGCACCCATCCTGGGCAGGGGGCAGGAGAGACCCAGTACTTC
TRBJ1-2	TRBV15	NA	TRBD1	CATSRDFDRGSWNYGYTF	TGTGCCACCAGCAGAGATTTCGACAGGGGATCGTGGAACTATGGCTACACCTTC
TRBJ2-6	TRBV18	NA	NA	CASSDGQPSGANVLTF	TGTGCCAGCTCAGACGGACAACCCTCTGGGGCCAACGTCCTGACTTTC
TRBJ2-1	TRBV13	NA	TRBD1	CASSSRDVGQEYNEQFF	TGTGCCAGCAGCTCCCGCGATGTGGGACAGGAGTACAATGAGCAGTTCTTC
TRBJ2-7	TRBV4-1	NA	NA	CASSQDGGRLSYEQYF	TGCGCCAGCAGCCAAGATGGGGGCCGTCTCTCCTACGAGCAGTACTTC
TRBJ2-5	TRBV24-1	NA	NA	CATSDWAGETQYF	TGTGCCACCAGTGATTGGGCTGGGGAGACCCAGTACTTC
TRBJ2-3	TRBV9	NA	NA	CASSVEVRYGGTSTDTQYF	TGTGCCAGCAGCGTAGAAGTTCGGTATGGCGGGACCAGCACAGATACGCAGTATTTT
TRBJ1-1	TRBV30	NA	TRBD1	CACDRVDTEAFF	TGTGCCTGCGACAGGGTGGACACTGAAGCTTTCTTT
TRBJ2-1	TRBV5-4	NA	NA	CASSFNSNEQFF	TGTGCCAGCAGCTTCAACAGCAATGAGCAGTTCTTC
TRBJ2-1	TRBV9	NA	TRBD2	CASSVDQREGSYNEQFF	TGTGCCAGCAGCGTAGACCAGCGGGAGGGCTCCTACAATGAGCAGTTCTTC
TRBJ2-3	TRBV12-3/TRBV12-4	NA	NA	CASSPGGGTSTDTQYF	TGTGCCAGCAGTCCAGGGGGGGGCACCAGCACAGATACGCAGTATTTT
TRBJ1-1	TRBV19	NA	NA	CASSIGSLNTEAFF	TGTGCCAGTAGCATAGGCTCGTTGAACACTGAAGCTTTCTTT
TRBJ2-3	TRBV14	NA	TRBD1	CASSQVDRASTDTQYF	TGTGCCAGCAGCCAAGTCGACAGGGCTAGCACAGATACGCAGTATTTT
TRBJ2-6	TRBV5-1	once	TRBD1	CASSSRIGTGGFGANVLTF	TGCGCCAGCAGCTCCAGAATCGGGACAGGGGGCTTTGGGGCCAACGTCCTGACTTTC
TRBJ2-5	TRBV29-1	NA	TRBD1	CSVDEGQGARETQYF	TGCAGCGTTGATGAAGGACAGGGGGCGAGAGAGACCCAGTACTTC
TRBJ2-5	TRBV20-1	NA	TRBD2	CSAKAGVKSQYF	TGCAGTGCAAAAGCGGGGGTAAAGTCCCAGTACTTC
TRBJ2-1	TRBV7-3	NA	NA	CASSFPGDEQFF	TGTGCCAGCAGCTTCCCGGGGGATGAGCAGTTCTTC
TRBJ2-5	TRBV11-2	NA	NA	CASSGPPLEVQETQYF	TGTGCCAGCTCGGGACCTCCCCTCGAAGTCCAAGAGACCCAGTACTTC
TRBJ1-1	TRBV7-9	NA	NA	CASSLATEAFF	TGTGCCAGCAGCTTGGCCACTGAAGCTTTCTTT
TRBJ1-2	TRBV6-6	once	NA	CASSYPPRVEHYGYTF	TGTGCCAGCAGTTACCCCCCCAGGGTGGAGCACTATGGCTACACCTTC
TRBJ1-1	TRBV20-1	NA	TRBD1	CSAARTGWTEAFF	TGCAGTGCGGCCCGGACAGGGTGGACTGAAGCTTTCTTT
TRBJ2-7	TRBV5-1	few	NA	CASSFVQGSYEQYF	TGCGCCAGCAGCTTTGTACAGGGCTCCTACGAGCAGTACTTC
TRBJ1-6	TRBV7-6	NA	TRBD1	CASSATGGGSPLHF	TGTGCCAGCAGCGCAACAGGGGGCGGCTCACCCCTCCACTTT
TRBJ1-1	TRBV25-1	NA	TRBD1	CASSTHRGGTEAFF	TGTGCCAGCAGTACCCACAGGGGTGGTACTGAAGCTTTCTTT
TRBJ2-5	TRBV30	NA	NA	CAWSLVQSETQYF	TGTGCCTGGAGTCTAGTACAGAGCGAGACCCAGTACTTC
TRBJ2-1	TRBV6-5	NA	TRBD1	CASSTGGNEQFF	TGTGCCAGCAGTACAGGGGGAAACGAGCAGTTCTTC
TRBJ1-3	TRBV5-4	NA	NA	CASSGGGRRADTIYF	TGTGCCAGCAGCGGGGGGGGCCGGAGAGCGGACACCATATATTTT
TRBJ2-3	TRBV5-1	NA	TRBD2	CASSFSSGVVADTQYF	TGCGCCAGCAGCTTCTCTAGCGGGGTCGTGGCAGATACGCAGTATTTT
TRBJ2-1	TRBV19	NA	NA	CASHESSYNEQFF	TGTGCCAGTCACGAGAGCTCCTACAATGAGCAGTTCTTC
TRBJ2-1	TRBV6-5	NA	NA	CASGAGVVRDNEQFF	TGTGCCAGCGGGGCAGGGGTTGTTCGTGACAATGAGCAGTTCTTC
TRBJ1-1	TRBV5-4	NA	NA	CASSWRGNSEAFF	TGTGCCAGCAGCTGGAGGGGCAACAGTGAAGCTTTCTTT